The 26 T cell receptor beta chains below were found in one sample sequenced in a study of T cells after yellow fever vaccination. MiXCR, run by TCRdb on the 5' RACE reads, gives a single entry per CDR3 protein. The sample contains about 220,000 distinct CDR3 sequences, roughly 6.8% of which appear only once. This sample comprised CD4+ T cells sorted from PBMCs, obtained on the day of the yellow fever booster vaccination. All receptors come from a man aged 30-40 years who received the YFV17D yellow fever vaccine.

The CDR3 coding sequence is TGCAGCGGAGGGTTGGGACTAGCGGGAGAAATCTACGAGCAGTACTTC. Its protein is CSGGLGLAGEIYEQYF. The chain carries TRBV29-1 and TRBJ2-7; TRBD2 matches at 14 bases. V dropped 7 bases and J dropped 3; count of bases not matched to a gene: 11. The V gene's germline CDR1 is SQVTM and CDR2 ANQGSEA. This CDR3 region has 16 residues.

This clonotype was recorded at least ten times. Germline and junction disagree at one end, which may indicate a read error. The chain is built from TRBV20-1 and TRBJ1-6, with TRBD1 identical over 7 bases. The CDR3 is 13 residues long. Germline V gene sequence: CDR1 DFQATT, CDR2 SNEGSKA (reference sequence). The DNA for the CDR3 is TGCAGTACTAGACAGGGTGGGGACTCACCCCTCCACTTT. Amino acids: CSTRQGGDSPLHF.

This clonotype was observed many times. CDR3 nucleotide sequence: TGTGCCAGCAGACTAGCAGTAGCCCGCAATGAGCAGTTCTTC. Residues: CASRLAVARNEQFF. The rearrangement uses TRBV7-2 and TRBJ2-1, with a possible D match to TRBD2 (6 bases). V was shortened by 6 bases and J by 6 bases, with 15 bases between the two germline ends. The germline V gene encodes CDR1 SGHTA and CDR2 FQGNSA. The CDR3 loop spans 14 amino acids. Full variable domain (missing parts from reference TRBV7-2 and TRBJ2-1): GAGVSQSPSNKVTEKGKDVELRCDPISGHTALYWYRQSLGQGLEFLIYFQGNSAPDKSGLPSDRFSAERTGGSVSTLTIQRTQQEDSAVYLCASRLAVARNEQFFGPGTRLTVL.

This clonotype appeared a few times. One junction end does not reproduce the germline sequence, and a read error may be involved. This chain links TRBV5-1 with TRBJ2-2, with a tentative D call TRBD1 (6 bases). This CDR3 has 16 residues. CDR1 and CDR2 from the germline V gene are SGHRS and YFSETQ. The CDR3 loop reads CASNLDSPANTGELFF. CDR3 sequence (DNA): TGCGCCAGCAACTTGGACAGTCCCGCGAACACCGGGGAGCTGTTTTTT.

This clonotype occurred many times. The chain links TRBV20-1 to TRBJ2-4; TRBD1 matches at 8 bases. The germline V gene has CDR1 DFQATT and CDR2 SNEGSKA (reference sequence). The CDR3 is 13 residues long. V trimming: 7 bases; J trimming: 1 base; junction bases outside the gene matches: 3. In DNA, the CDR3 is TGCAGTGGTGACAGGGGTGCCAAAAACATTCAGTACTTC. As protein: CSGDRGAKNIQYF.

The V gene is TRBV10-3, the J gene TRBJ1-2; D might be TRBD1 (5 bases). Per germline, CDR1 ENHRY and CDR2 SYGVKD. V lost 3 bases and J 8 bases, leaving 16 bases between the germline ends. The CDR3 length is 14 residues. The CDR3 coding sequence is TGTGCCATCAGTGACCCAGGGAGGGAATCAGGCTACACCTTC. Its protein product is CAISDPGRESGYTF.

CDR3 residues: CASSETYNEQFF. CDR3 nucleotides: TGTGCCAGTAGTGAGACGTACAATGAGCAGTTCTTC. The gene calls are TRBV19 and TRBJ2-1; unclear D gene. V was clipped by 5 bases and J by 4 bases, with 6 bases between them. The V gene's germline CDR1 is LNHDA and CDR2 SQIVND (reference sequence). The CDR3 is 12 amino acids. The entire variable domain, with the rest obtained from reference TRBV19 and TRBJ2-1, is as follows: DGGITQSPKYLFRKEGQNVTLSCEQNLNHDAMYWYRQDPGQGLRLIYYSQIVNDFQKGDIAEGYSVSREKKESFPLTVTSAQKNPTAFYLCASSETYNEQFFGPGTRLTVL.

J is TRBJ2-3 and V is TRBV13; 7 bases are a match to TRBD1. The CDR3 is 17 amino acids. Unmatched junction bases numbered 18, after V lost 5 bases and J lost 7 bases. The germline V gene encodes CDR1 PRHDT and CDR2 FYEKMQ (reference sequence). CDR3 amino acids: CASSLTTGTDNSNTQYF. The DNA for the CDR3 is TGTGCCAGCAGCCTTACCACCGGGACAGACAATTCGAATACGCAGTATTTT. The variable domain in full, with the rest retrieved from reference TRBV13 and TRBJ2-3, is AAGVIQSPRHLIKEKRETATLKCYPIPRHDTVYWYQQGPGQDPQFLISFYEKMQSDKGSIPDRFSAQQFSDYHSELNMSSLELGDSALYFCASSLTTGTDNSNTQYFGPGTRLTVL.

The CDR3 DNA is TGCGCCAGCAGCCAAGATAGGTCCGGATTACGGGTCTATGGCTACACCTTC. Amino acids: CASSQDRSGLRVYGYTF. The chain recombines TRBV4-3 with TRBJ1-2; D is uncertain. With 0 bases removed from V and 4 bases from J, the gap between germline ends came to 18 bases. The CDR3 totals 17 residues. Germline V CDR1 and CDR2: LGHNA, YSLEER.

This clonotype was counted ten times or more. The V gene is TRBV5-4, the J gene TRBJ2-2; 7 bases map to TRBD1. The CDR3 has 17 residues. With V trimmed by 4 bases and J by 0 bases, 9 bases remained unmatched. Germline V gene lookup returns CDR1 SGHNT and CDR2 YYREEE (reference sequence). For the CDR3, the DNA is TGTGCCAGCAGCAAAATTTCGGGACAGTCGAACACCGGGGAGCTGTTTTTT. It translates to CASSKISGQSNTGELFF.

The table lists this clonotype with many counts. The chain links TRBV29-1 to TRBJ2-5, with a weak D call TRBD2 (5 bases). Deletions cut 7 bases from V and 2 bases from J, with 23 bases between. The CDR3 totals 16 residues. Germline CDR1 SQVTM, CDR2 ANQGSEA. The CDR3 sequence: CSALGGEQPAQETQYF. CDR3 DNA sequence: TGCAGCGCACTAGGTGGGGAGCAACCCGCTCAAGAGACCCAGTACTTC.

Only a few counts were recorded for this clonotype. This chain uses TRBV19 with TRBJ2-7; the match to TRBD2 covers 8 bases. The CDR3 runs to 15 residues. Germline V gene lookup returns CDR1 LNHDA and CDR2 SQIVND (reference sequence). The V segment lost 3 bases and the J segment 2 bases; nucleotides outside the gene matches: 6. Written as DNA, the CDR3 is TGTGCCAGTAGTATTTTTACTAGCGGAACCTACGAGCAGTACTTC. Translating it yields CASSIFTSGTYEQYF.

This rearrangement joins TRBV7-2 to TRBJ2-5; D is possibly TRBD1 (6 bases). Between the trimmed V and J ends, which lost 0 bases and 4 bases, there was a span of 15 bases. Germline V gene lookup returns CDR1 SGHTA and CDR2 FQGNSA. CDR3 length: 16 amino acids. The CDR3 loop reads CASSLAGAGARETQYF. CDR3 nucleotides: TGTGCCAGCAGCTTAGCGGGGGCGGGCGCTCGAGAGACCCAGTACTTC.

In its sample, this clonotype was seen many times. This chain links TRBV12-3 or TRBV12-4 with TRBJ2-6; weak D call: TRBD2 (5 bases). This CDR3 region has 16 residues. The V and J ends lost 3 bases and 0 bases respectively, with 9 bases between them. In DNA form, the CDR3 reads TGTGCCAGCAGTTTCCTGGCGGGCTCTGGGGCCAACGTCCTGACTTTC. This encodes CASSFLAGSGANVLTF.

The V call is TRBV3-1, the J call TRBJ2-1, with TRBD2 identical over 12 bases. This CDR3 has 16 amino acids. Germline CDR1 is LGHDT and CDR2 is YNNKEL (reference sequence). J was trimmed by 9 bases and V by 0 bases; bases with no gene match: 6. CDR3 nucleotides: TGTGCCAGCAGCCAAGAGGCTCTAGCGGGAGGGGGTGAGCAGTTCTTC. It yields the protein CASSQEALAGGGEQFF.

The V and J genes are TRBV5-1 and TRBJ2-5; D call uncertain. The CDR3 runs 13 residues. The germline gives CDR1 SGHRS, CDR2 YFSETQ. V was shortened by 4 bases and J by 5 bases, with 12 bases between the two germline ends. The CDR3 is CASSIGPQETQYF. The CDR3, as DNA: TGCGCCAGCAGCATTGGACCCCAGGAGACCCAGTACTTC.

This clonotype appeared many times. The chain links TRBV12-3 or TRBV12-4 to TRBJ1-6; D is uncertain. The CDR3 is made up of 13 amino acids. The V end was cut by 6 bases, the J end by 7 bases, with 10 bases between. This CDR3 is CASRAVDNSPLHF. The CDR3 region has the DNA TGTGCCAGCAGAGCAGTTGACAATTCACCCCTCCACTTT.

This clonotype was seen more than once but under ten times. V usage is TRBV7-8 and J usage is TRBJ1-5; 7 bases fit TRBD1. V lost 4 bases and J lost 9; bases outside the gene matches: 12. The CDR3 consists of 15 residues. Germline V gene lookup returns CDR1 SGHVS and CDR2 FQNEAQ. CDR3 residues: CASSSSGGQNGPQHF. DNA for the CDR3: TGTGCCAGCAGCTCCTCAGGGGGACAGAACGGGCCCCAGCATTTT.

This clonotype was counted only a few times. In DNA form, the CDR3 reads TGTGCCAGCTCACCTCTGGCGAGGGATCAAGAGACCCAGTACTTC. Encoded protein: CASSPLARDQETQYF. This chain connects TRBV18 to TRBJ2-5; a weak D match, TRBD2 (5 bases). The V end was cut by 3 bases, the J end by 2 bases, with 13 bases between. The CDR3 is made up of 15 amino acids. Germline V CDR1 and CDR2: KGHSH, LQKENI.

The chain couples TRBV2 to TRBJ2-1; D perhaps matches TRBD2 (5 bases). The CDR3 totals 14 residues. V gave up 11 bases and J gave up 7 bases, with 21 bases separating them. Germline V gives CDR1 SNHLY, CDR2 FYNNEI. The CDR3 loop is CALNPKADLNEQFF. CDR3 nucleotides: TGTGCCCTAAACCCGAAAGCGGACCTTAATGAGCAGTTCTTC.

A few counts support this clonotype. The chain uses TRBV5-1 and TRBJ1-1; 10 nucleotides match TRBD1. CDR1 SGHRS and CDR2 YFSETQ come from the germline V gene. The CDR3 is 12 residues long. J was trimmed by 11 bases and V by 7 bases; bases with no gene match: 8. The CDR3 reads CASGGTGEFAFF. CDR3 DNA: TGCGCCAGCGGCGGGACAGGGGAGTTCGCTTTCTTT.

V usage is TRBV12-3 or TRBV12-4 and J usage is TRBJ1-1; D unresolved. The CDR3 is made up of 11 amino acids. V lost 5 bases to trimming and J lost 10 bases, with 11 bases between them. The CDR3 sequence: CASSPGLGAFF. The CDR3, as DNA: TGTGCCAGCAGTCCAGGCCTCGGAGCTTTCTTT.

The chain links TRBV19 to TRBJ2-1, with TRBD1 identical over 12 bases. The ends lost 6 bases at V and 2 bases at J; junction bases unmatched: 5. CDR1 is LNHDA, CDR2 SQIVND, per germline (reference sequence). The CDR3 sequence is 16 residues long. The CDR3: CASRGGTGGAYNEQFF. The CDR3, as DNA: TGTGCCAGTAGGGGCGGGACAGGGGGCGCCTACAATGAGCAGTTCTTC.

The DNA of the CDR3 is TGTGCCAGCAGCTCGACAGAATATACGCAGTATTTT. Translating gives CASSSTEYTQYF. The chain joins TRBV5-4 to TRBJ2-3, with D maybe TRBD1 (5 bases). The CDR3 covers 12 residues. The germline V gene has CDR1 SGHNT and CDR2 YYREEE (reference sequence). Deletions cut 3 bases from V and 7 bases from J, with 9 bases between. Looking up the rest from reference TRBV5-4 and TRBJ2-3 gives the full variable domain: ETGVTQSPTHLIKTRGQQVTLRCSSQSGHNTVSWYQQALGQGPQFIFQYYREEENGRGNFPPRFSGLQFPNYSSELNVNALELDDSALYLCASSSTEYTQYFGPGTRLTVL.

This clonotype has only a few counts. The genes are TRBV19 and TRBJ2-5; TRBD2 agrees at 14 bases. Looked up from germline, CDR1 is LNHDA and CDR2 is SQIVND (reference sequence). Germline trimming cut 6 bases from V and 4 bases from J; bases unmatched to any gene: 7. The CDR3 totals 16 residues. The CDR3 reads CASSRLAGGPGETQYF. In nucleotides, the CDR3 is TGTGCCAGTAGCAGACTAGCGGGAGGGCCGGGAGAGACCCAGTACTTC.

V and J are TRBV6-2 or TRBV6-3 and TRBJ2-7, with D possibly called TRBD1 or TRBD2 (5 bases each). The CDR3 is 14 amino acids. The V gene's germline CDR1 is MNHEY and CDR2 SVGEGT. The V and J ends lost 7 bases and 2 bases respectively, with 15 bases between them. The CDR3: CASKTGTNPYEQYF. In DNA, the CDR3 is TGTGCCAGCAAAACCGGGACCAACCCCTACGAGCAGTACTTC.